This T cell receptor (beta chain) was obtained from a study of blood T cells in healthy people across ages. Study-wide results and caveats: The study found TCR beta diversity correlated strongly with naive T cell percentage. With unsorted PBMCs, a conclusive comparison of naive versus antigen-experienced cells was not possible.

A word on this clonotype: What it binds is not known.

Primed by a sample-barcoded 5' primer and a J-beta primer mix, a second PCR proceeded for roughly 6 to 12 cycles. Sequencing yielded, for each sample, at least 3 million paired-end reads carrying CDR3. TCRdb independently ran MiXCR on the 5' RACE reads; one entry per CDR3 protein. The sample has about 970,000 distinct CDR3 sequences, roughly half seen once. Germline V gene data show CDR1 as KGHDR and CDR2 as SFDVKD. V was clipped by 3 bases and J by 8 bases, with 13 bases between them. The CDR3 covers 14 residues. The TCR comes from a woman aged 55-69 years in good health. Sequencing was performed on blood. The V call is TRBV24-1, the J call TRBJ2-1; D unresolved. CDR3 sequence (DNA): TGTGCCACCAGTGATGTTTCCCGGCCGGATGAGCAGTTCTTC. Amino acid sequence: CATSDVSRPDEQFF.